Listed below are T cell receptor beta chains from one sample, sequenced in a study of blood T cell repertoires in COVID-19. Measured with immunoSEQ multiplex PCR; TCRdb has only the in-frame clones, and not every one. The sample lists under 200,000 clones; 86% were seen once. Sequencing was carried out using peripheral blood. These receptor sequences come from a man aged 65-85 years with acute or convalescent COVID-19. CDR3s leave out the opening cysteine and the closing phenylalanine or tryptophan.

ASSPGQGRQPQH | TRBJ1-5 | 12 | TRBV18
ASSKVGDNQPQH | TRBJ1-5 | 12 | TRBV21-1
ASSQMPTPNEKLF | TRBJ1-4 | 13 | TRBV3-1/TRBV3-2
ASSSQYDRYNEKLF | TRBJ1-4 | 14 | TRBV27
ASSGGQGRSYEQY | TRBJ2-7 | 13 | TRBV5-1
AWGAPRSGNTIY | TRBJ1-3 | 12 | TRBV30
ASSLSERAETQY | TRBJ2-5 | 12 | TRBV5-4
ASSAGQAGQETQY | TRBJ2-5 | 13 | TRBV10-1
ASSERRGTDTQY | TRBJ2-3 | 12 | TRBV10-1
ASSPRGPYGYT | TRBJ1-2 | 11 | TRBV9
AWSVYNRVDT | TRBJ1-2 | 10 | TRBV30
AISKSGQGNYGYT | TRBJ1-2 | 13 | TRBV10-3
ASSTGSYEQY | TRBJ2-7 | 10 | TRBV28
ASSQETGAYTDTQY | TRBJ2-3 | 14 | TRBV4-3
ASVAARDTDTQY | TRBJ2-3 | 12 | TRBV12-5
ASSLEVPGRKDYGYT | TRBJ1-2 | 15 | TRBV5-6
ASSQALTGSTNSPLH | TRBJ1-6 | 15 | TRBV14
ASSLSTGTGDGYT | TRBJ1-2 | 13 | TRBV27
ARSLARLPFEITEAF | TRBJ1-1 | 15 | TRBV5-3
ASSSLDSEDSNQPQH | TRBJ1-5 | 15 | TRBV28
ASSLAPGPREQF | TRBJ2-1 | 12 | TRBV3-1/TRBV3-2
ASSVVGGYGYT | TRBJ1-2 | 11 | TRBV9
ASSQDFRGLVNEQF | TRBJ2-1 | 14 | TRBV4-1
ASSLGGHNTEAF | TRBJ1-1 | 12 | TRBV5-1
ATSRAINNQPQH | TRBJ1-5 | 12 | TRBV15
AWTPLANEQF | TRBJ2-1 | 10 | TRBV30
ASNRAPLKGTEAF | TRBJ1-1 | 13 | TRBV7-8
ASSQKIGVTGELF | TRBJ2-2 | 13 | TRBV3-1/TRBV3-2
ASSQSIRDHGYT | TRBJ1-2 | 12 | TRBV23-1
ASASGAPREQY | TRBJ2-7 | 11 | TRBV6-5
ASSGWDRVEKLF | TRBJ1-4 | 12 | TRBV2
ASMARVGGTGELF | TRBJ2-2 | 13 | TRBV7-3
ASTVQGIHSYEQY | TRBJ2-7 | 13 | TRBV28
SVGRNGLAPDTQY | TRBJ2-3 | 13 | TRBV29-1
ASSQSLEQY | TRBJ2-7 | 9 | TRBV28
ASSSGGPGEKLF | TRBJ1-4 | 12 | TRBV4-1
ASSELRGGTEAF | TRBJ1-1 | 12 | TRBV6-1
ASSPNPGTGGQEEF | TRBJ2-1 | 14 | TRBV7-2
ASSLRRTDYGYT | TRBJ1-2 | 12 | TRBV11-2
ASSIERGGGTEAF | TRBJ1-1 | 13 | TRBV19
ASSFRRERQETQY | TRBJ2-5 | 13 | TRBV5-6
ASSPYGSQETQY | TRBJ2-5 | 12 | TRBV5-1
ASSVGSGQQY | TRBJ2-3 | 10 | TRBV9
ASTPTGGRVDETQY | TRBJ2-5 | 14 | TRBV11-2
SARRSSGYT | TRBJ1-2 | 9 | TRBV20-1
ASSPWTSGPNTGELF | TRBJ2-2 | 15 | TRBV7-9
AWTRGTGYT | TRBJ1-2 | 9 | TRBV30
ASSLGLAADEQF | TRBJ2-1 | 12 | TRBV7-3
ASSPSPETGDYGYT | TRBJ1-2 | 14 | TRBV7-6
ASSLQNTPLH | TRBJ1-6 | 10 | TRBV5-4
ASSLDRPIYGYT | TRBJ1-2 | 12 | TRBV5-1
ASSLRTPEYNEQF | TRBJ2-1 | 13 | TRBV4-2
ASSTDGDSGRGLY | TRBJ2-7 | 13 | TRBV11-1
ASSLVAGGSTDTQY | TRBJ2-3 | 14 | TRBV5-5